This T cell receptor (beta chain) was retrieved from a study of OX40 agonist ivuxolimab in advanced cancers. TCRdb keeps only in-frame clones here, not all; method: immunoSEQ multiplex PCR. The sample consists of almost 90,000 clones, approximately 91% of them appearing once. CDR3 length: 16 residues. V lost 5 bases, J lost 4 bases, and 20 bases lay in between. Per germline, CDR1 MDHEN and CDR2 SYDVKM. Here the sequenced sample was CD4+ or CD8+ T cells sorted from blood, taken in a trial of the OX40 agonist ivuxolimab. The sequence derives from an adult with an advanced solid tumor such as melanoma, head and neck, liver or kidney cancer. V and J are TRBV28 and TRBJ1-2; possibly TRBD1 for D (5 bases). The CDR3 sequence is CASSLMGQADLYGYTF. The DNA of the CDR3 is TGTGCCAGCAGTCTCATGGGGCAGGCGGACCTCTATGGCTACACCTTC.